These 17 T cell receptor beta chains were all obtained from the same sample, sequenced in a study of response to subunit inactivated influenza vaccine. TCRdb re-analysed the RT-PCR reads in MiXCR, keeping a single row per CDR3 protein. The table lists approximately 530,000 distinct CDR3 sequences, more than 7% of them singletons. The sequencing used PBMCs from blood, collected less than 30 months after vaccination. The receptor source for this set is a man aged 45 to 70 who received an inactivated influenza vaccine.

Many counts were recorded for this clonotype. This chain joins TRBV11-2 and TRBJ2-7, with no clear D. From germline, CDR1 is SGHAT and CDR2 FQNNGV. This CDR3 comprises 14 residues. V shed 4 bases and J shed 2 bases, with 12 bases lying between them. CDR3 in amino acids: CASSSLKATYEQYF. The CDR3 DNA follows: TGTGCCAGCAGCTCCCTAAAGGCGACCTACGAGCAGTACTTC.

CDR3 residues: CASSIGTVPYEQYF. CDR3 coding DNA: TGTGCCAGTAGTATAGGCACCGTGCCCTACGAGCAGTACTTC. The rearrangement links TRBV19 to TRBJ2-7; D gene ambiguous. V was cut by 1 base and J by 2 bases, with 9 bases left in between. Germline CDR1 reads LNHDA; CDR2 reads SQIVND (reference sequence). The CDR3 length is 14 residues.

Concerning this clonotype itself: One end of the junction varies from germline; a read error may be responsible. This rearrangement joins TRBV12-3 or TRBV12-4 to TRBJ2-5, with D uncertain. This CDR3 is built from 13 residues. This chain's CDR3 is CTSSFERQETQYF. Written as DNA, the CDR3 is TGTACCAGCAGTTTCGAACGGCAAGAGACCCAGTACTTC.

This clonotype was counted ten times or more. The chain couples TRBV5-6 to TRBJ2-7, with D perhaps being TRBD1 or TRBD2 (5 bases each). Germline CDR1 SGHDT, CDR2 YYEEEE. V lost 4 bases to trimming and J lost 1 base, with 27 bases between them. This CDR3 spans 19 amino acids. This CDR3 reads CASSLGYLQTRDESYEQYF. CDR3 bases: TGTGCCAGCAGCCTAGGATATCTACAAACCCGGGACGAGTCCTACGAGCAGTACTTC.

CDR3 protein: CASSPFQGTRYNEQFF. CDR3 nucleotides: TGTGCCAGCAGCCCCTTTCAAGGCACGCGGTACAATGAGCAGTTCTTC. The V call is TRBV5-4, the J call TRBJ2-1; unclear D gene. The CDR3 runs to 16 residues. Per the germline V gene, CDR1 is SGHNT and CDR2 is YYREEE (reference sequence). Trimming removed 4 bases from V and 4 bases from J, with 18 bases in between.

This clonotype was recorded at least ten times. This chain joins TRBV6-5 and TRBJ1-1, with D perhaps matching TRBD1 (5 bases). The CDR3 is 11 residues long. In germline, CDR1 is MNHEY, CDR2 SVGAGI. V was shortened by 10 bases and J by 1 base, with 7 bases between the two germline ends. CDR3 sequence (DNA): TGTGCCACCCAGGGGAACACTGAAGCTTTCTTT. This encodes CATQGNTEAFF.

This clonotype was seen at least ten times. The chain joins TRBV28 to TRBJ2-1; possible D gene TRBD2, 6 bases. Trimming cost V 5 bases and J 5 bases, with 22 bases left between them. Germline assignment: CDR1 MDHEN and CDR2 SYDVKM. The CDR3 extends over 17 amino acids. The CDR3 loop reads CASSRDSGRLLHNEQFF. As DNA, the CDR3 is TGTGCCAGCAGTCGGGACTCCGGTCGGCTGTTACACAATGAGCAGTTCTTC.

This clonotype was counted at least ten times. The chain is built from TRBV25-1 and TRBJ1-4; 10 bases fit TRBD1. Germline CDR1 MGHDK, CDR2 SYGVNS. The CDR3 is 15 amino acids. V dropped 10 bases and J dropped 8; count of bases not matched to a gene: 13. The CDR3 protein is CATRDRGGRNEKLFF. Written as DNA, the CDR3 is TGTGCCACCCGGGACAGGGGAGGTAGAAACGAAAAACTGTTTTTT.

The chain recombines TRBV7-8 with TRBJ1-2; the D gene is possibly TRBD1 (5 bases). Looked up from germline, CDR1 is SGHVS and CDR2 is FQNEAQ. This CDR3 has 14 residues. V lost 5 bases and J 4 bases, leaving 14 bases between the germline ends. In nucleotides, the CDR3 is TGTGCCAGCAGCCCCGGGGGGGTCTGCTATGGCTACACCTTC. Translating it yields CASSPGGVCYGYTF.

This clonotype was counted ten times or more. For the CDR3, the DNA is TGCGCCAGCAGCTCACAGGGACATAACATCGACAATGAGCAGTTCTTC. Its protein is CASSSQGHNIDNEQFF. V gene TRBV5-1 combines with J gene TRBJ2-1, with D perhaps matching TRBD1 (6 bases). The V end was cut by 3 bases, the J end by 5 bases, with 18 bases between. The CDR3 runs to 16 residues. Germline CDR1 SGHRS, CDR2 YFSETQ.

In this sample, this clonotype turned up many times. CDR3 sequence: CASSGSVRAGGTEAFF. The CDR3 DNA follows: TGCGCCAGCAGCGGATCTGTGCGTGCAGGGGGTACTGAAGCTTTCTTT. The gene calls are TRBV5-1 and TRBJ1-1; 7 bases align to TRBD1. Germline assignment: CDR1 SGHRS and CDR2 YFSETQ. J gave up 5 bases and V 4 bases, and 14 bases lay outside the gene matches. The CDR3 has 16 amino acids.

The chain couples TRBV7-9 to TRBJ2-7; D is perhaps TRBD2 (6 bases). The length of the CDR3 is 14 residues. Germline V gene data show CDR1 as SEHNR and CDR2 as FQNEAQ (reference sequence). Trimming pared 3 bases from V and 3 bases from J, leaving 12 bases between. The DNA for the CDR3 is TGTGCCAGCAGCTTTTACGGGGGAGACTACGAGCAGTACTTC. This sequence encodes CASSFYGGDYEQYF.

The chain is built from TRBV20-1 and TRBJ2-7; 12 nucleotides align to TRBD2. V shed 1 base and J 7 bases; nucleotides not matched to a gene: 11. CDR3 length equals 16 residues. The germline CDR1 and CDR2 sequences are DFQATT and SNEGSKA (reference sequence). Here the CDR3 DNA reads TGCAGTGCTAGAGTTTATTCTAGCGGGGGGGCCAGGGAGCAGTACTTC. Its translation: CSARVYSSGGAREQYF.

In its sample, this clonotype was seen a few times. The chain recombines TRBV29-1 with TRBJ1-1, with 8 bases fitting TRBD1. Germline V gives CDR1 SQVTM, CDR2 ANQGSEA. The CDR3 is 13 residues long. Trimming took 7 bases from V and 3 from J; bases not matched to a gene: 7. The CDR3 DNA is TGCAGCGGAGGACAGGGTTTTTACACTGAAGCTTTCTTT. Protein product: CSGGQGFYTEAFF.

This clonotype came up many times. This sequence joins TRBV4-2 and TRBJ1-5; D is unresolved. Germline V gives CDR1 LGHNA, CDR2 YNFKEQ. The V end lost 0 bases, the J end lost 9 bases, and 12 bases lay between the germline ends. The CDR3 has 14 residues. For the CDR3, the DNA is TGTGCCAGCAGCCAAGAGACGCTGGATAGGCCCCAGCATTTT. It encodes CASSQETLDRPQHF.

This sequence joins TRBV12-3 or TRBV12-4 and TRBJ2-3; either TRBD1 or TRBD2 may fit D (7 bases each). The CDR3 sequence is 15 residues long. Between the trimmed V and J ends, which lost 6 bases and 2 bases, there was a span of 15 bases. CDR3 sequence: CASSREGANTDTQYF. The CDR3 DNA is TGTGCCAGCAGCAGGGAGGGGGCGAACACAGATACGCAGTATTTT.

This rearrangement joins TRBV15 to TRBJ1-5; D ambiguous. Trimming shortened V by 8 bases and J by 1 base, and 12 bases separated the two germline ends. This CDR3 is built from 14 residues. Per the germline V gene, CDR1 is LNHNV and CDR2 is YYDKDF (reference sequence). The CDR3 region is CATVEAGSNQPQHF. CDR3 DNA: TGTGCCACCGTGGAGGCAGGCAGCAATCAGCCCCAGCATTTT.